This T cell receptor (beta chain) was sequenced for a study of graft-versus-host responses after intestinal transplantation. Study overall: Multivisceral, liver-intestinal, or isolated intestinal grafts were transplanted into recipients.

General study findings and limits: Early HvG declines after transplant were associated with peak circulating GvH clone levels.

A word on this clone: Its antigen is not known.

CDR3 length: 17 amino acids. V lost 9 bases to trimming and J lost 0 bases, with 25 bases between them. In germline, CDR1 is SGHNT, CDR2 YYREEE (reference sequence). Repertoires were generated with immunoSEQ multiplex PCR, while TCRdb's copy carries only in-frame clones and drops some. The data hold roughly 90,000 clones, with about 93% observed a single time. The source material was unstimulated CD8+ T cells sorted from spleen or lymph node cells, sampled before intestinal transplant. The sequence derives from a human donor who received an intestinal transplant. J is TRBJ2-7 and V is TRBV5-4; D may be TRBD1 (5 bases). The CDR3 region is CANPPPFRASYSYEQYF. In nucleotides, the CDR3 is TGTGCCAACCCCCCCCCGTTCAGGGCATCGTACTCCTACGAGCAGTACTTC.